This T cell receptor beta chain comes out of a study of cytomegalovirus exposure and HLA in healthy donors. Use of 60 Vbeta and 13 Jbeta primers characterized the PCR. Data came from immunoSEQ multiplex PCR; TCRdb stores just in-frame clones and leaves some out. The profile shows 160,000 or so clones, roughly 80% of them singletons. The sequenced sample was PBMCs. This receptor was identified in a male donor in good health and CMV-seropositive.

The CDR3 reads CASSVATGRKGNTIYF. CDR3 bases: TGTGCCAGCAGCGTAGCCACAGGGCGGAAAGGAAACACCATATATTTT. The chain has TRBV9 and TRBJ1-3, with D perhaps TRBD1 (6 bases). The germline V gene encodes CDR1 SGDLS and CDR2 YYNGEE. The CDR3 contains 16 residues. V lost 0 bases to trimming and J lost 4 bases, with 14 bases between them.